A selection of T cell receptor beta chains follows, all from one sample in a study of shared clonotypes between healthy human individuals. Produced via immunoSEQ multiplex PCR; TCRdb's table is partial and in-frame only. The repertoire holds about 2.1 million clones, with about 92% as singletons. The sequencing input was naive CD8+ T cells from PBMCs. The receptors originated from a man aged 18 to 30 in good health. Some clones in this sample may be carry-over from other donors' samples. CDR3s include the opening cysteine and the closing phenylalanine or tryptophan. Only part of the rows carry a size: once, few, many, or a class if the clone is expanded.

j_call | clone_size | v_call | cdr3_aa
TRBJ2-1 | . | TRBV28 | CASSPQGSPYNEQFF
TRBJ1-1 | . | TRBV6-5 | CASRPRQGSSTEAFF
TRBJ2-7 | once | TRBV27 | CASSSPYRAYEQYF
TRBJ2-7 | . | TRBV7-8 | CASSPIEQGGYEQYF
TRBJ1-1 | . | TRBV27 | CASSLGSQGGTEAFF
TRBJ2-7 | . | TRBV10-3 | CAITGQGGEQYF
TRBJ1-2 | . | TRBV5-1 | CASSSLGTGSHYGYTF
TRBJ1-2 | . | TRBV7-9 | CASSIQGVLNYGYTF
TRBJ2-7 | . | TRBV5-6 | CASSLPDGGTSYEQYF
TRBJ2-1 | . | TRBV11-2 | CASSYAPREREGNEQFF
TRBJ2-7 | . | TRBV5-6 | CASRRTGYIYEQYF
TRBJ2-3 | . | TRBV7-9 | CASSDTGSRTDTQYF
TRBJ1-2 | . | TRBV5-6 | CASSLWSWPDKSSYGYTF
TRBJ2-7 | . | TRBV7-9 | CASTRTDSAYEQYF
TRBJ2-5 | . | TRBV2 | CASPPGTSGRSVETQYF
TRBJ2-7 | . | TRBV2 | CASSDRVRNEQYF
TRBJ2-1 | . | TRBV27 | CASRGLAGGPQFF
TRBJ2-1 | . | TRBV5-1 | CASSWEGQSNEQFF
TRBJ1-5 | . | TRBV11-1 | CASSYPGQEGQPQHF
TRBJ1-2 | . | TRBV9 | CASSANGGDGYTF
TRBJ2-7 | . | TRBV9 | CASSLDRGLYEQYF
TRBJ2-3 | . | TRBV29-1 | CSVEPRSTDTQYF
TRBJ2-2 | . | TRBV28 | CASSFRTSSYTGELFF
TRBJ2-7 | . | TRBV27 | CASSLGRTYEQYF
TRBJ2-7 | . | TRBV6-5 | CASSYERGYEQYF
TRBJ1-1 | . | TRBV14 | CASKRGTVNTEAFF
TRBJ1-2 | . | TRBV29-1 | CSVSGTGGPYGYTF
TRBJ1-3 | once | TRBV28 | CASSLGYRDYGNTIYF
TRBJ1-2 | . | TRBV9 | CASSTGGSYGYTF
TRBJ1-2 | . | TRBV5-4 | CASRQWGAAEGYTF
TRBJ1-1 | . | TRBV19 | CASIWGANTEAFF
TRBJ1-1 | . | TRBV19 | CASVDTWNTEAFF
TRBJ2-3 | . | TRBV4-1 | CASSQGVGLVQDTQYF
TRBJ2-1 | . | TRBV27 | CASSTSGKQFF
TRBJ1-2 | once | TRBV13 | CASSLGAGTGDRDGYTF